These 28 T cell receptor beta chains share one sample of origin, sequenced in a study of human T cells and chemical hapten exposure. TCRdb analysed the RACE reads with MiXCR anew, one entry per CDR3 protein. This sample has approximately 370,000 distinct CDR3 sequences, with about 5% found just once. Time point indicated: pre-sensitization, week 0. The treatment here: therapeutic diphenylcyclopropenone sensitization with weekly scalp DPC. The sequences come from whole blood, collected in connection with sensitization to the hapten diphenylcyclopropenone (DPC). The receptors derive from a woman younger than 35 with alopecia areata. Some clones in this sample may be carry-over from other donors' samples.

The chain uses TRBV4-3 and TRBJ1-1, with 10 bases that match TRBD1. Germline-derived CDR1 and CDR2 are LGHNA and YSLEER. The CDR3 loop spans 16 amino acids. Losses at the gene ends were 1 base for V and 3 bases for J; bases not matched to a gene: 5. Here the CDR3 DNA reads TGCGCCAGCAGCCAAGCAGACAGGGGGCGAGACACTGAAGCTTTCTTT. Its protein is CASSQADRGRDTEAFF.

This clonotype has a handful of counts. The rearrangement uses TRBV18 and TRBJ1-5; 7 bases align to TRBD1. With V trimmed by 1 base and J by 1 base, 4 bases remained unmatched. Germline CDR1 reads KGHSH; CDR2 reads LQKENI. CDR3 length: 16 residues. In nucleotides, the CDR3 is TGTGCCAGCTCACCACAGACAGGGACAAGCAATCAGCCCCAGCATTTT. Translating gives CASSPQTGTSNQPQHF.

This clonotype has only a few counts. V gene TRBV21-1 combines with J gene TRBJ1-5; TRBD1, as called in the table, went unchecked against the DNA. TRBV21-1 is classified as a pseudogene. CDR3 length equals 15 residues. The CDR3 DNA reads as TGTGCCACCGGGGTGGGGGGTATTGGCAACCAGCCCCAGCATTTT. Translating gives CATGVGGIGNQPQHF.

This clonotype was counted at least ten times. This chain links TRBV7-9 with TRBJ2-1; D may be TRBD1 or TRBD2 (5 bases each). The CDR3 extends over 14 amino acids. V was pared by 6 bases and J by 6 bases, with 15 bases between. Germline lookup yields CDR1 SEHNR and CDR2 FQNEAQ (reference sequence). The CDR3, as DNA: TGTGCCAGCAGTTTTGGGGGAAGGACCAATGAGCAGTTCTTC. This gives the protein CASSFGGRTNEQFF.

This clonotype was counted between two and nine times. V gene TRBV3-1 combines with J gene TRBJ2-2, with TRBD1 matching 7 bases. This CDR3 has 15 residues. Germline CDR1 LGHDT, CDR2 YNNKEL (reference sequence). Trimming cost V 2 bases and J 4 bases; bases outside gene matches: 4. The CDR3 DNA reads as TGTGCCAGCAGCCAACTCACAGGGGTCACCGGGGAGCTGTTTTTT. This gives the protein CASSQLTGVTGELFF.

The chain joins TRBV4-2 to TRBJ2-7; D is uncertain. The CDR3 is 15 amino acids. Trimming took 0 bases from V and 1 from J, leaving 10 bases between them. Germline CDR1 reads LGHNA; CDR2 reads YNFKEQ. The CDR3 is CASSQDLGPSYEQYF. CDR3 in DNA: TGTGCCAGCAGCCAAGATTTAGGACCGTCCTACGAGCAGTACTTC.

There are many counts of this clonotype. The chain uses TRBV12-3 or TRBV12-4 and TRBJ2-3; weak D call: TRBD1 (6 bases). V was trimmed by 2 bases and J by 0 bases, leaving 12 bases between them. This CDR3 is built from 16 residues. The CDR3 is CASSLLWTVSTDTQYF. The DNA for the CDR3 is TGTGCCAGCAGTTTACTCTGGACAGTTAGCACAGATACGCAGTATTTT.

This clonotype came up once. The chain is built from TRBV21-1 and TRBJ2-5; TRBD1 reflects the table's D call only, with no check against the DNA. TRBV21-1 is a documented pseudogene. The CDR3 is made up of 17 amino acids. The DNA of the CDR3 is TGTGCCAGCAGCAATAGGGGGTTCTATAGGTCCCAAGAGACCCAGTACTTC. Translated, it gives CASSNRGFYRSQETQYF.

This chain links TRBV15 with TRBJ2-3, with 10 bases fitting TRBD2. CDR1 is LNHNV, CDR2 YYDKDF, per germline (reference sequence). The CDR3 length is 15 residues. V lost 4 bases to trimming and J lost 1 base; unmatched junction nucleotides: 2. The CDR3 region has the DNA TGTGCCACCAGCACCGGGACTAGCGGCACAGATACGCAGTATTTT. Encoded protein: CATSTGTSGTDTQYF.

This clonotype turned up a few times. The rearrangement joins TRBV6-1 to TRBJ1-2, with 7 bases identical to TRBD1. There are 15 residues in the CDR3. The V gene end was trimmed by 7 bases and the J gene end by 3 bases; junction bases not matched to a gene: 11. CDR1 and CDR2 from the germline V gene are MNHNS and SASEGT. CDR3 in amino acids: CASTRRGGGDYGYTF. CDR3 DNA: TGTGCCAGCACCCGAAGGGGAGGGGGCGACTATGGCTACACCTTC.

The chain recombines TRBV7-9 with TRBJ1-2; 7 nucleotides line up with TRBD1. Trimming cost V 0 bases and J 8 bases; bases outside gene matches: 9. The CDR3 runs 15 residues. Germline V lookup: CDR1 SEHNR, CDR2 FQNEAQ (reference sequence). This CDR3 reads CASSLAGQRMNGYTF. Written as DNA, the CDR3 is TGTGCCAGCAGCTTAGCGGGACAGAGGATGAACGGCTACACCTTC.

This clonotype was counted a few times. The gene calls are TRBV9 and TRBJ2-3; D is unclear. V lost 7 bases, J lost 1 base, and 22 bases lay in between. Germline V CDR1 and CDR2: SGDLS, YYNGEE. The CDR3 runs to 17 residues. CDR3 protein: CASARRTDAKGTDTQYF. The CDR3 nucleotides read TGTGCCAGCGCCCGACGGACCGACGCCAAGGGCACAGATACGCAGTATTTT.

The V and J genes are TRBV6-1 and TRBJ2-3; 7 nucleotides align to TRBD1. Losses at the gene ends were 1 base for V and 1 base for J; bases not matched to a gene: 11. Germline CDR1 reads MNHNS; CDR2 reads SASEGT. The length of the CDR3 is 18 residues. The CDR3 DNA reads TGTGCCAGCAGTGAAGGGCGGCATGGGACAGAAGGCACAGATACGCAGTATTTT. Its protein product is CASSEGRHGTEGTDTQYF.

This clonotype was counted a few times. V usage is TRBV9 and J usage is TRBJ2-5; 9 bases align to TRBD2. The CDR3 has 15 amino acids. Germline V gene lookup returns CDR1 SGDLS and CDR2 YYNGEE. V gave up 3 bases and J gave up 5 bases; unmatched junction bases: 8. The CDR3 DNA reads TGTGCCAGCAGCGCCGGGACTAGCCCCGAGGAGACCCAGTACTTC. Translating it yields CASSAGTSPEETQYF.

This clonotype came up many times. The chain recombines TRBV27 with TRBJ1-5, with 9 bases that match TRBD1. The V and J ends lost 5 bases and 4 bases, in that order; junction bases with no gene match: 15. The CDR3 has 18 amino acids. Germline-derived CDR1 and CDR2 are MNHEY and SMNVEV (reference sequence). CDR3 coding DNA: TGTGCCAGCAGTCACGACTTCTCCGGGACAGGGAAAAATCAGCCCCAGCATTTT. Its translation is CASSHDFSGTGKNQPQHF.

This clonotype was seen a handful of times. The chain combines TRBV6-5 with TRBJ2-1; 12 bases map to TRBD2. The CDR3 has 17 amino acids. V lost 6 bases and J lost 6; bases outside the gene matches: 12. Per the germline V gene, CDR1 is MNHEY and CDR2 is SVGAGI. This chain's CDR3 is CASSQGLAGSRGNEQFF. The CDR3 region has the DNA TGTGCCAGCAGCCAGGGACTAGCGGGCTCCCGGGGCAATGAGCAGTTCTTC.

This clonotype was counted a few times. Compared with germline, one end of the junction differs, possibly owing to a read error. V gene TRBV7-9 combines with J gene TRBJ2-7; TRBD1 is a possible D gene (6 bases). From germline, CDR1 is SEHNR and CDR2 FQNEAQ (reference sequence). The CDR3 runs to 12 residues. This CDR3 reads CASSLASGAVLF. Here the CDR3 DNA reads TGTGCCAGCAGCTTAGCGTCAGGGGCGGTCCTCTTC. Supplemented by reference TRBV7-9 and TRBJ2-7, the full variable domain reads DTGVSQNPRHKITKRGQNVTFRCDPISEHNRLYWYRQTLGQGPEFLTYFQNEAQLEKSRLLSDRFSAERPKGSFSTLEIQRTEQGDSAMYLCASSLASGAVLFGPGTRLTVT.

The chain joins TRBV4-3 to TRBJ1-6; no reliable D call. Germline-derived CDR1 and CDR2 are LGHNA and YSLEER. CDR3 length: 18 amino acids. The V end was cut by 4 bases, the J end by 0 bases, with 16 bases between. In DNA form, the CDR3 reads TGCGCCAGCAGCCTTGACCGTGGCGGGAGCTCCTATAATTCACCCCTCCACTTT. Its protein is CASSLDRGGSSYNSPLHF.

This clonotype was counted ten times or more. The CDR3 protein is CASSWEVTGVNEQFF. The CDR3 nucleotides are TGTGCCAGCAGTTGGGAAGTGACAGGGGTCAATGAGCAGTTCTTC. This sequence joins TRBV7-2 and TRBJ2-1; 8 nucleotides match TRBD1. The CDR3 covers 15 residues. After removal of 6 bases from V and 6 bases from J, the junction contained 10 bases not matched to a gene. From germline, CDR1 is SGHTA and CDR2 FQGNSA.

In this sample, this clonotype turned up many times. The CDR3 loop is CASSLAHPERANEQFF. Written as DNA, the CDR3 is TGTGCCAGCAGCTTAGCTCACCCTGAACGGGCCAATGAGCAGTTCTTC. The J gene is TRBJ2-1, the V gene TRBV7-2; D gene ambiguous. The CDR3 spans 16 residues. The V end was cut by 0 bases, the J end by 6 bases, with 15 bases between. Germline CDR1 and CDR2: SGHTA and FQGNSA.

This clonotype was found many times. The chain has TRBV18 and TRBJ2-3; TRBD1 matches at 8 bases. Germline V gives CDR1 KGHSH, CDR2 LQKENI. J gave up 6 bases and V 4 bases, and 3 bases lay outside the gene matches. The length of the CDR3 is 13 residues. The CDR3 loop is CASSLDRGDTQYF. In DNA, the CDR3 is TGTGCCAGCTCACTTGACAGGGGTGATACGCAGTATTTT.

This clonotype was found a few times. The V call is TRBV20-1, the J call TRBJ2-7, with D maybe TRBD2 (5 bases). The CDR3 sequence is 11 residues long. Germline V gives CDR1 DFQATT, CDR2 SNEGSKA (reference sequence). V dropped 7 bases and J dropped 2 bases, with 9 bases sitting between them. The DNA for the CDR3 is TGCAGTGGACTAAAAGCCTACGAGCAGTACTTC. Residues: CSGLKAYEQYF.

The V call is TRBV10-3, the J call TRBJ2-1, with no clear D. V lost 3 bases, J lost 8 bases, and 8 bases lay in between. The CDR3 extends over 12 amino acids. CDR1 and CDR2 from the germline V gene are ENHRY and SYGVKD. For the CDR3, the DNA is TGTGCCATCAGTGATTGGCTACATGAGCAGTTCTTC. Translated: CAISDWLHEQFF.

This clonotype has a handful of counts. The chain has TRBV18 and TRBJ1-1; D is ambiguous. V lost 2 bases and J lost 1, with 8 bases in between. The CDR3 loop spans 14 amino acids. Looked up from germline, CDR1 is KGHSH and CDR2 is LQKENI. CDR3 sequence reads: CASSPDRQNTEAFF. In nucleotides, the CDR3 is TGTGCCAGCTCACCAGATAGGCAGAACACTGAAGCTTTCTTT.

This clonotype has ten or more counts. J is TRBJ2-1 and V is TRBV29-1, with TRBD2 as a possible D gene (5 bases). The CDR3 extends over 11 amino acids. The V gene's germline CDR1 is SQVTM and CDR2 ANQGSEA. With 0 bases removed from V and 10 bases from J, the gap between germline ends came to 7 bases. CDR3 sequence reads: CSVEDRREQFF. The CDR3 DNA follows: TGCAGCGTTGAAGATAGGAGGGAGCAGTTCTTC.

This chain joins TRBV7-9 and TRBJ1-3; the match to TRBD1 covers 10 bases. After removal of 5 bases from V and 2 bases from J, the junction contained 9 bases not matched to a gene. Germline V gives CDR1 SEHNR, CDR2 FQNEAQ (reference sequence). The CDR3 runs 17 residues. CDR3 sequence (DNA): TGTGCCAGCAGCCATGGACAGGGGGTAACTACTGGAAACACCATATATTTT. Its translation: CASSHGQGVTTGNTIYF.

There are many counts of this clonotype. The CDR3 bases are TGTGCCAGCAGCCCCGGGGACTCGGGCGGCACTGAAGCTTTCTTT. This translates into CASSPGDSGGTEAFF. The chain combines TRBV7-9 with TRBJ1-1; tentatively, D is TRBD1 (5 bases). The germline gives CDR1 SEHNR, CDR2 FQNEAQ (reference sequence). The germline V and J ends were trimmed by 5 bases and 4 bases, with 17 bases remaining between them. This CDR3 is 15 amino acids long. Filled out from reference TRBV7-9 and TRBJ1-1, the complete variable domain reads DTGVSQNPRHKITKRGQNVTFRCDPISEHNRLYWYRQTLGQGPEFLTYFQNEAQLEKSRLLSDRFSAERPKGSFSTLEIQRTEQGDSAMYLCASSPGDSGGTEAFFGQGTRLTVV.

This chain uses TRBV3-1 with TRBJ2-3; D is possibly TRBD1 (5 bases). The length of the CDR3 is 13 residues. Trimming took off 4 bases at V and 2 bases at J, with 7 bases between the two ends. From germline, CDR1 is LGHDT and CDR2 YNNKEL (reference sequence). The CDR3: CASSRQYTDTQYF. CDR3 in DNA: TGTGCCAGCAGCCGACAGTACACAGATACGCAGTATTTT.